A selection of T cell receptor beta chains follows, all from one sample in a study of blood T cell repertoires in COVID-19. Measured with immunoSEQ multiplex PCR; TCRdb has only the in-frame clones, and not every one. Of 200,000 to 250,000 clones in the sample, about 85% are singletons; the top ten hold around 12%. Sequenced sample: peripheral blood. The receptors originated from a woman aged 18-29 years who had recovered from COVID-19. CDR3s include the opening cysteine and the closing phenylalanine or tryptophan. Each record gives: D gene, J gene, clone size, V gene, CDR3 protein, CDR3 DNA. The D gene is left open where the match is weak. Size is omitted from some rows. Given values are once, few, many or a class for expanded clones.

d_gene: TRBD1; j_gene: TRBJ1-4; abundance: -; v_gene: TRBV28; CDR3aa: CASSRQGYNEKLFF; CDR3nt: TGTGCCAGCAGCCGACAGGGTTATAATGAAAAACTGTTTTTT
d_gene: TRBD1; j_gene: TRBJ2-7; abundance: -; v_gene: TRBV30; CDR3aa: CAWSTQGAQYF; CDR3nt: TGTGCCTGGAGTACCCAGGGGGCGCAGTACTTC
d_gene: -; j_gene: TRBJ2-3; abundance: -; v_gene: TRBV9; CDR3aa: CASSVSSDTQYF; CDR3nt: TGTGCCAGCAGCGTAAGCTCAGATACGCAGTATTTT
d_gene: -; j_gene: TRBJ2-2; abundance: -; v_gene: TRBV4-1; CDR3aa: CASSHITGELFF; CDR3nt: TGCGCCAGCAGCCATATCACCGGGGAGCTGTTTTTT
d_gene: TRBD1; j_gene: TRBJ1-6; abundance: -; v_gene: TRBV9; CDR3aa: CASSVSGTGSSYNSPLHF; CDR3nt: TGTGCCAGCAGCGTAAGCGGGACAGGGAGCTCCTATAATTCACCCCTCCACTTT
d_gene: TRBD2; j_gene: TRBJ2-1; abundance: -; v_gene: TRBV30; CDR3aa: CAWVSGRAGEQFF; CDR3nt: TGTGCCTGGGTTAGCGGGAGGGCGGGTGAGCAGTTCTTC
d_gene: TRBD2; j_gene: TRBJ2-7; abundance: -; v_gene: TRBV13; CDR3aa: CASSYTPGTSRKLAASYEQYF; CDR3nt: TGTGCCAGCAGCTACACCCCTGGGACTAGCAGGAAACTAGCGGCCTCCTACGAGCAGTACTTC
d_gene: TRBD2; j_gene: TRBJ2-2; abundance: -; v_gene: TRBV5-4; CDR3aa: CASSGTSGAFNTGELFF; CDR3nt: TGTGCCAGCAGCGGAACTAGCGGGGCTTTCAACACCGGGGAGCTGTTTTTT
d_gene: -; j_gene: TRBJ1-1; abundance: -; v_gene: TRBV6-5; CDR3aa: CASVQGEAFF; CDR3nt: TGTGCCAGCGTACAGGGTGAAGCTTTCTTT
d_gene: TRBD1; j_gene: TRBJ2-7; abundance: -; v_gene: TRBV29-1; CDR3aa: CSVGDSSYEQYF; CDR3nt: TGCAGCGTAGGGGACAGCTCCTACGAGCAGTACTTC
d_gene: -; j_gene: TRBJ1-5; abundance: -; v_gene: TRBV27; CDR3aa: CASSSLFSRGGNQPQHF; CDR3nt: TGTGCCAGCAGTTCACTTTTTTCCAGGGGAGGCAATCAGCCCCAGCATTTT
d_gene: -; j_gene: TRBJ2-1; abundance: -; v_gene: TRBV27; CDR3aa: CASSLRLGVVYNEQFF; CDR3nt: TGTGCCAGCAGTTTACGGCTAGGGGTAGTTTACAATGAGCAGTTCTTC
d_gene: -; j_gene: TRBJ1-1; abundance: -; v_gene: TRBV5-1; CDR3aa: CASSFSRGMNTEAFF; CDR3nt: TGCGCCAGCAGCTTTTCCCGGGGGATGAACACTGAAGCTTTCTTT
d_gene: TRBD1; j_gene: TRBJ2-7; abundance: -; v_gene: TRBV28; CDR3aa: CASRGQGPYEQYF; CDR3nt: TGTGCCAGCAGGGGACAGGGCCCCTACGAGCAGTACTTC
d_gene: -; j_gene: TRBJ2-1; abundance: few; v_gene: TRBV15; CDR3aa: CATRVSSGYNEQFF; CDR3nt: TGTGCCACCAGAGTGAGTAGCGGCTACAATGAGCAGTTCTTC
d_gene: TRBD1; j_gene: TRBJ1-1; abundance: -; v_gene: TRBV5-4; CDR3aa: CASSPRGQGAWTEAFF; CDR3nt: TGTGCCAGCAGCCCCCGCGGACAGGGGGCATGGACTGAAGCTTTCTTT
d_gene: -; j_gene: TRBJ2-7; abundance: -; v_gene: TRBV12-5; CDR3aa: CASGSRGHPSYEQYF; CDR3nt: TGTGCTAGTGGTTCCCGCGGACATCCCTCCTACGAGCAGTACTTC
d_gene: TRBD2; j_gene: TRBJ2-1; abundance: -; v_gene: TRBV6-2/TRBV6-3; CDR3aa: CASSAGGIWDEQFF; CDR3nt: TGTGCCAGCAGTGCCGGGGGGATTTGGGATGAGCAGTTCTTC
d_gene: -; j_gene: TRBJ2-3; abundance: -; v_gene: TRBV9; CDR3aa: CASSEQGAYTDTQYF; CDR3nt: TGTGCCAGCAGCGAACAGGGTGCGTACACAGATACGCAGTATTTT
d_gene: TRBD2; j_gene: TRBJ2-1; abundance: -; v_gene: TRBV4-2; CDR3aa: CASSQDDGRPYNEQFF; CDR3nt: TGTGCCAGCAGCCAAGATGACGGGAGGCCCTACAATGAGCAGTTCTTC
d_gene: -; j_gene: TRBJ2-2; abundance: -; v_gene: TRBV7-8; CDR3aa: CALREREIGELFF; CDR3nt: TGTGCCTTACGGGAGAGGGAGATCGGGGAGCTGTTTTTT
d_gene: -; j_gene: TRBJ2-3; abundance: -; v_gene: TRBV7-9; CDR3aa: CASSPPRQRRTDTQYF; CDR3nt: TGTGCCAGCAGCCCCCCCCGGCAGCGGCGTACAGATACGCAGTATTTT
d_gene: TRBD1; j_gene: TRBJ2-7; abundance: -; v_gene: TRBV28; CDR3aa: CASSSRTGSSYEQYF; CDR3nt: TGTGCCAGCAGTTCCCGGACAGGGAGCTCCTACGAGCAGTACTTC
d_gene: -; j_gene: TRBJ1-6; abundance: -; v_gene: TRBV15; CDR3aa: CATSRGNANNSPLHF; CDR3nt: TGTGCCACCAGCAGAGGAAATGCGAATAATTCACCCCTCCACTTT